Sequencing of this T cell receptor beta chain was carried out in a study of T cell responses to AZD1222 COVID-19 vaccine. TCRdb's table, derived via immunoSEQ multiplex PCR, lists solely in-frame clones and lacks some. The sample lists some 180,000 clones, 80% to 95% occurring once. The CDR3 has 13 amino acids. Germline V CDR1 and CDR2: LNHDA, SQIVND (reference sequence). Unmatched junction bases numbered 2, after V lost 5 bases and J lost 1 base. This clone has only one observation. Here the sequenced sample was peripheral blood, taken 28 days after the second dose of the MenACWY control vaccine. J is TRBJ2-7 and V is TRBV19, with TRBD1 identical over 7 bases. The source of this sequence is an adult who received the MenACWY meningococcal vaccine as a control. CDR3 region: CASSGDSSYEQYF. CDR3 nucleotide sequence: TGTGCCAGTAGTGGGGACAGTTCCTACGAGCAGTACTTC.